This T cell receptor (beta chain) was obtained from a study of STAT3 mutations in large granular lymphocyte leukemia. Study-wide points: In T-cell large granular lymphocyte leukemia, about half of patients showed multiple immunodominant subclonotypes. Clonal expansion was inferred from other time points because no sample existed at each clone's first appearance. TCR clonotype switching after therapy occurred in about 30% of the 18 patients. Variable sampling intervals and differing treatment regimens complicated linking therapy response to TCR clonal burden changes.

Trimming stripped 3 bases from V and 3 bases from J, with 4 bases between. Germline V gene data show CDR1 as SGHVS and CDR2 as FNYEAQ. The CDR3 has 12 residues. In regard to this clone: Its antigen is unknown.

Sequencing used immunoSEQ multiplex PCR; TCRdb keeps in-frame clones, though not all of them. The profile shows about 6,000 clones, about 32% of them singletons. The sequencing sample was made of peripheral blood mononuclear cells. This TCR derives from a woman between 40 and 50 years old with T-cell large granular lymphocyte leukemia. Some clones in this sample may be carry-over from other donors' samples. V gene TRBV7-6 combines with J gene TRBJ2-3; D unclear. The CDR3 is CASSFSTDTQYF. Written as DNA, the CDR3 is TGTGCCAGCAGCTTCTCTACAGATACGCAGTATTTT.